One T cell receptor (beta chain) is described in this entry. It lacks a known antigen. No much larger clone is present one base from it, and per-base qualities are unavailable. Per the germline V gene, SGHDN is the CDR1 and FVKESK is the CDR2. Inclusive of the bounding cysteine and phenylalanine, the CDR3 is 13 residues long. Kept here is only the CDR3 DNA, which spans 39 bases and is read in frame from base 1. V loses 1 base, J loses 10 bases, and the germline ends lie 12 bases apart. The sample comes from a study of blood T cell repertoires in COVID-19 (dated by TCRdb to about 2020). Context from the whole study: The collaborator samples originated in the United States, Italy and Spain and spanned the acute and convalescent phases of COVID-19. The repertoires were released in a freely available public database meant as a resource for research on the immune response to SARS-CoV-2. Where available, HLA class I and class II types were taken from metadata supplied by the sample provider and were not determined by assay-based typing. Subjects who had been exposed to COVID-19, were actively infected with it, or had recovered from it provided the deeply sampled blood TCRbeta repertoires that made up the dataset. The samples were drawn from the first 160 participants of the ongoing ImmuneRACE study and from 950 to 1,500 subjects provided by 6 global collaborators. Nearly every sample came with metadata listing a de-identified subject ID, COVID-19 status, age in years and sex. The prospective study material was composed of cDNA or gDNA derived from T cells, B-cell-depleted T cells, or PBMCs. What the research found in general, with its limitations: Clinical and demographic metadata were provided uncurated, with the amount varying by source and participant.

TCRbeta CDR3 regions were amplified from genomic DNA using the immunoSEQ Assay, a bias-controlled multiplex PCR. As for the authors' bioinformatics: The number of nucleated cells in each sample was estimated by amplification of reference gene primers within the assay. To quantify the absolute abundance of each unique TCRbeta CDR3 rearrangement, sequence reads were collapsed and filtered. For each sample, productive Simpson clonality was calculated as the square root of Simpson's diversity index across productive rearrangements. Imported from immuneACCESS, the table was reduced by TCRdb to in-frame sequences with V and J called. These copies leave out some clones; in studies compared against another copy, an unresolved V gene accounts for under half, and the cause of the remainder is not known. Clone size and the V and J calls come from that table; the DNA yielded D and trimming. The sample table contains under 300,000 clones; only one count was recorded for around four fifths of them. The ten biggest clones cover 3.5% to 5.5% of the sample.

A second Seattle source provided samples from volunteer blood donors who had recovered from COVID-19. Each collaborating institution followed its own protocols to collect whole blood in K2EDTA tubes. For TCRbeta analysis, collaborators shipped samples in one of three forms: frozen whole blood, isolated PBMCs, or DNA extracted from either of those sample types. Source material: peripheral blood. The source is a man between 60 and 75 years old who had recovered from COVID-19. The chain employs TRBV14 and TRBJ2-3, and TRBD2 may be the D gene, going by 5 matching bases. The CDR3 sequence is CASSQAPPGAQYF. The DNA is TGTGCCAGCAGCCAAGCACCTCCCGGGGCGCAGTATTTT.